This TCR beta chain comes out of a study of T cell changes during pregnancy in multiple sclerosis. In germline, CDR1 is SGHRS, CDR2 YFSETQ. The length of the CDR3 is 15 residues. Trimming took 4 bases from V and 4 from J; bases not matched to a gene: 3. Profiled with immunoSEQ multiplex PCR; TCRdb holds only in-frame clones, not every one. The sample carries tens of thousands of clones, roughly 92% recorded once. J is TRBJ2-1 and V is TRBV5-1; 12 bases line up with TRBD2. The sequence was obtained from a female donor with multiple sclerosis, enrolled in a pregnancy study. Source: peripheral blood, taken in the second trimester of pregnancy. This chain's CDR3 is CASSPGLAGYNEQFF. CDR3 in DNA: TGCGCCAGCAGCCCGGGACTAGCGGGTTACAATGAGCAGTTCTTC.